A single T cell receptor beta chain is shown here with its context. Its antigen remains unidentified. The data originate from a study of cytomegalovirus exposure and HLA in healthy donors. Study-wide results and caveats: Reported results showed that the classifier diagnosed cytomegalovirus status with high specificity and sensitivity. A few CMV-associated chains were confirmed in vitro to be specific for CMV antigens. Investigators reported 150 to 200 TCR beta chains as tied to cytomegalovirus. According to a later analysis, TCR clusters from the first cohort tended to co-occur in the 100 to 150 validation repertoires.

The table came from immunoSEQ multiplex PCR; TCRdb's copy has only in-frame clones and leaves some out. The sample lists about 64,000 clones, more than 85% seen once, with over 1.5% in the top ten. V was trimmed by 7 bases and J by 3 bases, leaving 12 bases between them. Germline loops: CDR1 SEHNR, CDR2 FQNEAQ (reference sequence). The CDR3 spans 13 residues. This sequence was found in a woman aged 18-29 years in good health and CMV-seronegative. V usage is TRBV7-9 and J usage is TRBJ1-1, with a possible D match to TRBD1 (5 bases). The specimen was PBMCs. CDR3 bases: TGTGCCAGCAATAAACAGGCGGACACTGAAGCTTTCTTT. Encoded protein: CASNKQADTEAFF.